This entry concerns a single T cell receptor beta chain. The CDR3 loop spans 15 amino acids. Trimming stripped 5 bases from V and 0 bases from J, with 14 bases between. The V gene's germline CDR1 is SQVTM and CDR2 ANQGSEA. Authors' analysis steps: It was from reference gene primer amplification that nucleated cell counts were estimated. The data were produced by immunoSEQ multiplex PCR, yet TCRdb's version contains in-frame clones alone and is incomplete. V and J calls and clone size come straight from that table; D and trimming were deduced from the DNA. The data contain about 150,000 clones, 80% to 90% of them singletons. This entry comes from a study of blood T cell repertoires in COVID-19. Study at large: T cells, B-cell-depleted T cells, or PBMCs supplied cDNA or gDNA.

Sequenced material: peripheral blood. The source is a woman aged 40 to 49 with acute or convalescent COVID-19. The rearrangement links TRBV29-1 to TRBJ2-1; TRBD1 might be the D (6 bases). This chain's CDR3 is CSVPQGPSSYNEQFF. The CDR3 bases are TGCAGCGTTCCACAGGGCCCCAGCTCCTACAATGAGCAGTTCTTC.